The 24 T cell receptor beta chains below were found in one sample sequenced in a study of blood T cells in healthy people across ages. With a J-beta primer mix and a sample-barcoded 5' primer, a second PCR ran about 7 to 12 cycles. One entry per CDR3 protein results from TCRdb running MiXCR on the 5' RACE reads. The sample records 850,000 to 950,000 distinct CDR3 sequences, under 35% being singletons. The sequenced material came from blood. The receptors here all came from an elderly woman in good health.

This clonotype was seen repeatedly, ten times or more. V is TRBV6-2 or TRBV6-3 and J is TRBJ2-7; tentatively, D is TRBD1 or TRBD2 (6 bases each). This CDR3 is 17 amino acids long. Trimming shortened V by 1 base and J by 3 bases, and 19 bases separated the two germline ends. Looked up from germline, CDR1 is MNHEY and CDR2 is SVGEGT. DNA for the CDR3: TGTGCCAGCAGTTACTGGGGGGCCAGCGCGACGGTCTACGAGCAGTACTTC. Residues: CASSYWGASATVYEQYF.

The chain links TRBV7-2 to TRBJ2-5, with D possibly matching TRBD2 (5 bases). CDR3 size: 14 residues. Trimming shortened V by 6 bases and J by 2 bases, and 13 bases separated the two germline ends. Looked up from germline, CDR1 is SGHTA and CDR2 is FQGNSA. CDR3 bases: TGTGCCAGCAGGCCCAACGGGGATCAAGAGACCCAGTACTTC. Amino acids: CASRPNGDQETQYF.

The chain is built from TRBV24-1 and TRBJ2-2, with 9 bases aligning to TRBD1. Germline CDR1 is KGHDR and CDR2 is SFDVKD. The trim removed 0 bases at V and 5 bases at J, leaving 6 bases unmatched. The CDR3 length is 17 residues. The DNA of the CDR3 is TGTGCCACCAGTGATTTGCGGGACAGGGAGGGGACCGGGGAGCTGTTTTTT. Its translation is CATSDLRDREGTGELFF.

The chain couples TRBV20-1 to TRBJ2-3; TRBD1 is a possible D gene (6 bases). Germline CDR1 and CDR2: DFQATT and SNEGSKA (reference sequence). The CDR3 length is 15 residues. CDR3 DNA sequence: TGCAGCTCCGGGGCAGGGGACCCCGTTGCAGATACGCAGTATTTT. Translating it yields CSSGAGDPVADTQYF.

This clonotype was counted only a few times. The J gene is TRBJ1-5, the V gene TRBV6-2 or TRBV6-3; possibly TRBD1 for D (6 bases). Germline CDR1 is MNHEY and CDR2 is SVGEGT. V was trimmed by 7 bases and J by 7 bases, leaving 17 bases between them. The CDR3 has 14 amino acids. CDR3 amino acids: CASTGPGAGQPQHF. The CDR3 DNA reads as TGTGCCAGCACCGGTCCAGGGGCAGGGCAGCCCCAGCATTTT.

The chain employs TRBV20-1 and TRBJ2-3, with TRBD2 matching over 7 bases. J gave up 0 bases and V 3 bases, and 12 bases lay outside the gene matches. Per the germline V gene, CDR1 is DFQATT and CDR2 is SNEGSKA (reference sequence). There are 17 residues in the CDR3. CDR3 DNA: TGCAGTGCTAGTTCTGTTCTCTGGGGGGGAAGCACAGATACGCAGTATTTT. Protein sequence: CSASSVLWGGSTDTQYF.

For this clonotype: A much more abundant neighbour one base away suggests this may be a read error. The chain employs TRBV20-1 and TRBJ1-5; tentative D call: TRBD1 (5 bases). The length of the CDR3 is 15 residues. From germline, CDR1 is DFQATT and CDR2 SNEGSKA (reference sequence). The CDR3 coding sequence is TGCAGTGCTCGGCCGGGGCTATATAGCAATCCGCCCCAGCATTTT. It encodes CSARPGLYSNPPQHF.

In this sample, this clonotype turned up many times. The genes are TRBV30 and TRBJ2-1, with unresolved D. V lost 2 bases, J lost 2 bases, and 13 bases lay in between. The CDR3 runs 15 residues. Germline CDR1 and CDR2: GTSNPN and SVGIG (reference sequence). The CDR3 loop reads CAWSHPRVTYNEQFF. CDR3 coding DNA: TGTGCCTGGAGTCACCCCCGGGTTACCTACAATGAGCAGTTCTTC.

The V call is TRBV13, the J call TRBJ1-2; perhaps TRBD1 as D (6 bases). Germline V gene data show CDR1 as PRHDT and CDR2 as FYEKMQ (reference sequence). The CDR3 consists of 12 residues. Trimming cost V 4 bases and J 6 bases, with 9 bases left between them. The DNA of the CDR3 is TGTGCCAGCAGCTCGAGACAGGATGGCTACACCTTC. Translating it yields CASSSRQDGYTF.

The chain carries TRBV7-2 and TRBJ1-1; 8 bases align to TRBD1. The germline V gene encodes CDR1 SGHTA and CDR2 FQGNSA. The V gene end was trimmed by 1 base and the J gene end by 7 bases; junction bases not matched to a gene: 5. CDR3 size: 14 residues. This chain's CDR3 is CASSLGTGTDEAFF. The CDR3 DNA is TGTGCCAGCAGCTTAGGGACAGGGACGGATGAAGCTTTCTTT.

The table lists this clonotype with many counts. The chain recombines TRBV21-1 with TRBJ1-4. TRBV21-1 is tagged as a pseudogene. The CDR3 runs 16 residues. The CDR3 nucleotides read TGTGCCAGCAGCCTCAAATGGCAGGGTGGGAGGCGAAAACTGTTTTTT. Its protein is CASSLKWQGGRRKLFF.

This clonotype was counted ten times or more. V and J are TRBV7-2 and TRBJ2-1, with 8 bases lining up with TRBD2. Germline CDR1 reads SGHTA; CDR2 reads FQGNSA. V trimming: 1 base; J trimming: 9 bases; junction bases outside the gene matches: 14. The CDR3 contains 17 residues. In nucleotides, the CDR3 is TGTGCCAGCAGCTTAGTAACGCGGGGGGCCGGGTGGGGTGAGCAGTTCTTC. Protein: CASSLVTRGAGWGEQFF.

This clonotype was picked up a small number of times. This chain links TRBV29-1 with TRBJ1-1; possible D gene TRBD1, 5 bases. Trimming removed 3 bases from V and 4 bases from J, with 12 bases in between. This CDR3 is 13 amino acids long. The germline V gene has CDR1 SQVTM and CDR2 ANQGSEA. The CDR3 sequence is CSVDINGGTEAFF. CDR3 coding DNA: TGCAGCGTTGACATTAACGGGGGCACTGAAGCTTTCTTT. The whole variable domain, filled in from reference TRBV29-1 and TRBJ1-1, reads SAVISQKPSRDICQRGTSLTIQCQVDSQVTMMFWYRQQPGQSLTLIATANQGSEATYESGFVIDKFPISRPNLTFSTLTVSNMSPEDSSIYLCSVDINGGTEAFFGQGTRLTVV.

Only one count was recorded for this clonotype. V usage is TRBV5-6 and J usage is TRBJ1-2, with D possibly matching TRBD1 (5 bases). Germline-derived CDR1 and CDR2 are SGHDT and YYEEEE. V was pared by 4 bases and J by 7 bases, with 14 bases between. The CDR3 is made up of 13 amino acids. CDR3 coding DNA: TGTGCCAGCAGCCGAAGGGGTTTTAGTGGCTACACCTTC. It translates to CASSRRGFSGYTF.

This clonotype came up a few times. The genes are TRBV20-1 and TRBJ1-1; 7 bases are shared with TRBD1. The V gene end was trimmed by 3 bases and the J gene end by 9 bases; junction bases not matched to a gene: 10. CDR1 and CDR2 (germline): DFQATT, SNEGSKA (reference sequence). CDR3 length: 13 amino acids. CDR3 in amino acids: CSASVIGTDKAFF. The CDR3 DNA is TGCAGTGCTAGCGTGATCGGGACAGACAAAGCTTTCTTT.

This chain links TRBV27 with TRBJ1-4; a weak D match, TRBD1 (6 bases). CDR3 size: 16 residues. V dropped 5 bases and J dropped 3 bases, with 16 bases sitting between them. Germline CDR1 and CDR2: MNHEY and SMNVEV (reference sequence). This CDR3 reads CASSPTQGRSNEKLFF. The CDR3 DNA is TGTGCCAGCAGTCCGACTCAGGGGCGGTCTAATGAAAAACTGTTTTTT. Full variable domain (rest looked up from reference TRBV27 and TRBJ1-4): EAQVTQNPRYLITVTGKKLTVTCSQNMNHEYMSWYRQDPGLGLRQIYYSMNVEVTDKGDVPEGYKVSRKEKRNFPLILESPSPNQTSLYFCASSPTQGRSNEKLFFGSGTQLSVL.

This clonotype was counted at least ten times. This rearrangement joins TRBV6-6 to TRBJ1-4; D possibly corresponds to TRBD1 (6 bases). Trimming removed 6 bases from V and 0 bases from J, with 14 bases in between. Germline CDR1 reads MNHNY; CDR2 reads SVGAGI (reference sequence). The CDR3 loop spans 16 amino acids. In nucleotides, the CDR3 is TGTGCCAGCAGGATCGATTACAGGGCAACTAATGAAAAACTGTTTTTT. This sequence encodes CASRIDYRATNEKLFF.

In regard to this clonotype: This may come from a read error, since a much larger clone is one base off. This chain connects TRBV20-1 to TRBJ2-3; 7 positions match TRBD1. With V trimmed by 1 base and J by 4 bases, 11 bases remained unmatched. The CDR3 runs 16 residues. CDR1 is DFQATT, CDR2 SNEGSKA, per germline (reference sequence). CDR3 DNA: TGCAGTGCTAGAGTGGGCAGGGGGTTTACCGCAGATACGCAGTATTTT. This codes for CSARVGRGFTADTQYF.

This clonotype was seen many times. The chain combines TRBV7-2 with TRBJ2-5; 12 bases are shared with TRBD2. This CDR3 contains 15 residues. Germline values: CDR1 SGHTA, CDR2 FQGNSA. The V gene end was trimmed by 5 bases and the J gene end by 4 bases; junction bases not matched to a gene: 5. The CDR3 DNA is TGTGCCAGCAGCCCCCTAGCGGGGGGGCGAGAGACCCAGTACTTC. Translated: CASSPLAGGRETQYF.

This clonotype has a single count. The genes are TRBV11-2 and TRBJ2-7; 7 bases agree with TRBD1. V dropped 1 base and J dropped 1; count of bases not matched to a gene: 10. The V gene's germline CDR1 is SGHAT and CDR2 FQNNGV. This CDR3 comprises 17 residues. This CDR3 is CASSLAIGGSGSYEQYF. The DNA for the CDR3 is TGTGCCAGCAGCTTAGCAATAGGGGGCTCCGGATCCTACGAGCAGTACTTC.

A word on this clonotype: This clone may be a read error of a much larger clone one base away. The genes are TRBV7-9 and TRBJ1-2; 9 nucleotides agree with TRBD1. Germline CDR1 and CDR2: SEHNR and FQNEAQ (reference sequence). The CDR3 is 13 residues long. The CDR3 DNA sequence: TGTGCCAGCAGCTTAATGACAGGGGGTGGCCACACCTTC. Translated, it gives CASSLMTGGGHTF.

V and J are TRBV6-2 or TRBV6-3 and TRBJ2-5; the D call may be TRBD1 or TRBD2 (7 bases each). V lost 4 bases and J 6 bases, leaving 21 bases between the germline ends. The CDR3 runs 16 residues. The germline V gene has CDR1 MNHEY and CDR2 SVGEGT. CDR3 region: CASSSLRLGRGQTQYF. CDR3 sequence (DNA): TGTGCCAGCAGTTCGCTTCGACTAGGGAGGGGGCAGACCCAGTACTTC.

A remark on this clonotype: A single base separates this from a much larger clone, so it may be a read error. V usage is TRBV5-1 and J usage is TRBJ2-3; 10 bases map to TRBD2. Germline CDR1 SGHRS, CDR2 YFSETQ. The CDR3 is 15 residues long. CDR3 DNA: TGCACCAGCAGCTTGGGGGGGACTAGCGTGGATACGCAGTATTTT. This gives the protein CTSSLGGTSVDTQYF.

This clonotype was seen ten or more times. DNA for the CDR3: TGTGCCAGCAGCTTAGGGGGGGCAGGTGCGCAGTATTTT. Its protein product is CASSLGGAGAQYF. V gene TRBV7-8 combines with J gene TRBJ2-3; possibly TRBD1 or TRBD2 for D (6 bases each). CDR3 length: 13 residues. V lost 1 base to trimming and J lost 10 bases, with 12 bases between them. Germline V CDR1 and CDR2: SGHVS, FQNEAQ. Complete variable domain (other parts from reference TRBV7-8 and TRBJ2-3): GAGVSQSPRYKVAKRGQDVALRCDPISGHVSLFWYQQALGQGPEFLTYFQNEAQLDKSGLPSDRFFAERPEGSVSTLKIQRTQQEDSAVYLCASSLGGAGAQYFGPGTRLTVL.